The entry below describes one TCR beta chain. Its matching antigen is unknown. The authors distributed each subset's genomic DNA evenly over several immunoSEQ plates. In the study's own analysis: ImmunoSEQ yielded junction-only sequences lacking quality scores, so filtering differed. The protocol was immunoSEQ multiplex PCR, while the TCRdb copy is restricted to in-frame clones and leaves out a portion. The V and J calls and the clone size are those of that table, but D and trimming were determined from the DNA. The data contain 2 million to 2.5 million clones, nearly 97% of them singletons. V dropped 6 bases and J dropped 5 bases, with 13 bases sitting between them. Germline assignment: CDR1 SNHLY and CDR2 FYNNEI. The CDR3 length is 13 residues. The data are from a study of shared clonotypes between healthy human individuals. General study results and limits: Roughly 5% of naive CD4 clonotypes were common to a few donors. The four-donor shared clonotypes exceeded non-shared clonotypes in generation probability, with non-shared ones scoring lower.

Sequenced material: naive CD4+ T cells sorted from blood. The sample's subset: CD45RA+ positively selected. This TCR was recovered from a man aged 18 to 29 in good health. The V gene is TRBV2, the J gene TRBJ2-5; D unclear. The CDR3 protein is CASSPHGTETQYF. In nucleotides, the CDR3 is TGTGCCAGCAGCCCCCACGGTACGGAGACCCAGTACTTC. The full variable domain, completed using reference TRBV2 and TRBJ2-5, is EPEVTQTPSHQVTQMGQEVILRCVPISNHLYFYWYRQILGQKVEFLVSFYNNEISEKSEIFDDQFSVERPDGSNFTLKIRSTKLEDSAMYFCASSPHGTETQYFGPGTRLLVL.